This T cell receptor beta chain was observed in a study of shared clonotypes between healthy human individuals. Sequencing used immunoSEQ multiplex PCR; TCRdb keeps in-frame clones, though not all of them. The sample consists of some 580,000 clones, 95% to 98% of them appearing once. CDR1 is MNHNS, CDR2 SASEGT, per germline. This CDR3 has 13 residues. V shed 2 bases and J 9 bases; nucleotides not matched to a gene: 4. The naive CD8 fraction comprised CD45RO-negative cells positively selected for CCR7 and excluded terminally differentiated effector memory CD45RA+ cells. The donors were adults (healthy and HIV-negative) with no recent acute infections or vaccinations.

This TCR derives from a man aged 30 to 45 in good health. Specimen: naive CD8+ T cells sorted from blood. The chain has TRBV6-1 and TRBJ2-1; 7 bases map to TRBD1. The CDR3 protein is CASSETGAGEQFF. In DNA, the CDR3 is TGTGCCAGCAGTGAAACAGGGGCAGGTGAGCAGTTCTTC.